These 27 T cell receptor beta chains were sequenced from one sample in a study of regulatory T cells in long-lasting Graves disease. Regarding time point: newly diagnosed GD, antithyroid drugs for less than 3 months. Researchers made the TCR library from RNA that was extracted from PBMCs. HTBI primers from iRepertoire and Arm-PCR of CDR3 regions yielded the TCR beta libraries. MiXCR, run by TCRdb on the multiplex PCR reads, gives a single entry per CDR3 protein. The table shows approximately 480,000 distinct CDR3 sequences, with 15% to 20% occurring only once. These data were likewise used in another study, on T cells in Graves' hyperthyroidism and ophthalmopathy.

The sample consisted of peripheral blood mononuclear cells (PBMCs), taken at new diagnosis, from a patient treated with antithyroid drugs. Receptors originate from a man aged 35-49 years with Graves disease.

As concerns this clonotype: The junction departs from the called germline gene at one end, perhaps through a read error. This chain joins TRBV5-5 and TRBJ1-2; 12 bases are a match to TRBD1. Germline V gene data show CDR1 as SGHKS and CDR2 as YYEKEE (reference sequence). The length of the CDR3 is 17 residues. The CDR3 bases are TGTACCAGCAGCTTAAGGGACAGGGGGCGCTTGGGCTATGGCTACACCTTC. It yields the protein CTSSLRDRGRLGYGYTF.

This clonotype has only a few counts. This sequence joins TRBV2 and TRBJ2-4; D gene unclear. This CDR3 has 14 amino acids. CDR1 and CDR2 from the germline V gene are SNHLY and FYNNEI. Between the trimmed V and J ends, which lost 7 bases and 4 bases, there was a span of 14 bases. The CDR3 reads CASKDRTEKNIQYF. The CDR3 DNA is TGTGCCAGCAAGGATCGAACAGAGAAAAACATTCAGTACTTC.

This clonotype has more than one count but fewer than ten. V is TRBV5-5 and J is TRBJ1-4; D gene unclear. Germline-derived CDR1 and CDR2 are SGHKS and YYEKEE (reference sequence). Trimming took off 5 bases at V and 7 bases at J, with 9 bases between the two ends. This CDR3 comprises 12 residues. In nucleotides, the CDR3 is TGTGCCAGCAGTCCAGGTTTTGAAAAACTGTTTTTT. Translated, it gives CASSPGFEKLFF.

This clonotype appeared many times. The rearrangement links TRBV20-1 to TRBJ2-7, with D unresolved. The germline V gene has CDR1 DFQATT and CDR2 SNEGSKA (reference sequence). With 3 bases removed from V and 4 bases from J, the gap between germline ends came to 7 bases. This CDR3 has 11 residues. The CDR3 loop reads CSARINYEQYF. The CDR3 region has the DNA TGCAGTGCTAGGATAAATTACGAGCAGTACTTC.

There are many counts of this clonotype. The V and J genes are TRBV28 and TRBJ1-1; D is unclear. The CDR3 has 12 residues. Trimming took off 6 bases at V and 12 bases at J, with 17 bases between the two ends. Germline V gene lookup returns CDR1 MDHEN and CDR2 SYDVKM. The CDR3 is CASRGIEFRTFF. CDR3 DNA: TGTGCCAGCAGAGGTATTGAGTTTCGAACTTTCTTT.

As concerns this clonotype: This may come from a read error, since a much larger clone is one base off. The rearrangement links TRBV10-3 to TRBJ2-1, with a tentative D call TRBD1 (6 bases). The V and J ends lost 3 bases and 10 bases respectively, with 13 bases between them. Germline CDR1 is ENHRY and CDR2 is SYGVKD. The CDR3 consists of 13 residues. CDR3 sequence reads: CAISESQGGEQFF. CDR3 DNA: TGTGCCATCAGTGAATCACAGGGTGGCGAGCAGTTCTTC.

The chain carries TRBV6-5 and TRBJ2-7, with 13 bases that match TRBD2. The V gene's germline CDR1 is MNHEY and CDR2 SVGAGI. This CDR3 comprises 15 residues. Losses at the gene ends were 2 bases for V and 5 bases for J; bases not matched to a gene: 3. CDR3 nucleotide sequence: TGTGCCAGCAGTTACCGAGGACTAGCGGGAGACGAGCAGTACTTC. It specifies CASSYRGLAGDEQYF.

Regarding this clonotype: A much larger clone lies a single base off, so this may be a read error. The chain links TRBV7-2 to TRBJ2-1; D gene unclear. With 5 bases removed from V and 9 bases from J, the gap between germline ends came to 11 bases. The CDR3 is 12 residues long. Germline V CDR1 and CDR2: SGHTA, FQGNSA. The CDR3 DNA is TGTGCCAGCAGCCCCCAGAGCTTTGAGCAGTTCTTC. Protein product: CASSPQSFEQFF.

This clonotype was seen ten or more times. The chain combines TRBV27 with TRBJ2-5, with 11 bases aligning to TRBD2. The germline CDR1 and CDR2 sequences are MNHEY and SMNVEV (reference sequence). After removal of 6 bases from V and 9 bases from J, the junction contained 21 bases not matched to a gene. The CDR3 sequence is 18 residues long. CDR3 residues: CASRLSGGRLAGWGAQYF. CDR3 DNA: TGTGCCAGCAGGCTCTCCGGGGGCCGACTAGCGGGATGGGGTGCCCAGTACTTC.

This clonotype was seen ten or more times. The rearrangement uses TRBV12-3 or TRBV12-4 and TRBJ2-3; 8 bases align to TRBD2. The CDR3 length is 15 residues. The J segment lost 5 bases and the V segment lost 4 bases, leaving 8 bases of the junction unmatched. The chain's CDR3 is CASSWRAGVGDTQYF. In nucleotides, the CDR3 is TGTGCCAGCAGTTGGCGAGCGGGAGTGGGAGATACGCAGTATTTT.

This clonotype was picked up a small number of times. The chain couples TRBV7-3 to TRBJ2-7; the match to TRBD2 covers 7 bases. Germline CDR1 SGHTA, CDR2 FQGTGA. J lost 6 bases, V lost 5 bases, and 7 bases had no gene match. This CDR3 is 13 amino acids long. The CDR3 DNA follows: TGTGCCAGCAGCCCCGGGACTACGGGCGAGCAGTACTTC. Residues: CASSPGTTGEQYF.

As DNA, the CDR3 is TGTGCCAGCCGACAGAAATTGAACACCGGGGAGCTGTTTTTT. Translating it yields CASRQKLNTGELFF. The chain recombines TRBV28 with TRBJ2-2, with D possibly being TRBD1 (5 bases). The CDR3 sequence is 14 residues long. V lost 8 bases to trimming and J lost 1 base, with 11 bases between them. The germline V gene has CDR1 MDHEN and CDR2 SYDVKM.

This clonotype was counted at least ten times. The chain is built from TRBV20-1 and TRBJ2-5, with D unresolved. Germline CDR1 reads DFQATT; CDR2 reads SNEGSKA (reference sequence). The V end lost 2 bases, the J end lost 5 bases, and 6 bases lay between the germline ends. The CDR3 spans 11 residues. CDR3 bases: TGCAGTGCTAGACCCGGGGAGACCCAGTACTTC. Translating it yields CSARPGETQYF.

The chain links TRBV12-3 or TRBV12-4 to TRBJ2-5; TRBD1 matches 9 bases. V lost 5 bases, J lost 5 bases, and 9 bases stayed unmatched. This CDR3 comprises 15 residues. For the CDR3, the DNA is TGTGCCAGCAGTCTCTACTCGGGACAGGGTGAGACCCAGTACTTC. This translates into CASSLYSGQGETQYF.

There are a few counts of this clonotype. Written as DNA, the CDR3 is TGCGCCAGCAGCCAAGAGGGGATAAGTTCACCCCTCCACTTT. This codes for CASSQEGISSPLHF. This chain links TRBV4-1 with TRBJ1-6; D unresolved. CDR1 and CDR2 (germline): MGHRA, YSYEKL. The CDR3 totals 14 residues. The germline V and J ends were trimmed by 0 bases and 9 bases, with 9 bases remaining between them.

This clonotype was picked up a small number of times. The V call is TRBV28, the J call TRBJ2-2; D is perhaps TRBD1 (6 bases). V dropped 3 bases and J dropped 0 bases, with 11 bases sitting between them. This CDR3 is 16 amino acids long. The germline CDR1 and CDR2 sequences are MDHEN and SYDVKM. CDR3 in amino acids: CASSFVGHPNTGELFF. The CDR3 nucleotides read TGTGCCAGCAGTTTTGTGGGACACCCGAACACCGGGGAGCTGTTTTTT.

This clonotype is a singleton in its sample. This may stem from a read error, because a much larger clone lies one nucleotide away. The rearrangement links TRBV20-1 to TRBJ2-3; the match to TRBD2 covers 9 bases. Germline lookup yields CDR1 DFQATT and CDR2 SNEGSKA (reference sequence). The CDR3 covers 14 residues. The V gene end was trimmed by 4 bases and the J gene end by 2 bases; junction bases not matched to a gene: 4. Written as DNA, the CDR3 is TGCAGTGCTATGCGGGGGGGATCCACAGATACGCAGTATTTT. It codes for CSAMRGGSTDTQYF.

The rearrangement uses TRBV28 and TRBJ2-5; D possibly matches TRBD1 or TRBD2 (5 bases each). Germline CDR1 MDHEN, CDR2 SYDVKM. The CDR3 contains 13 residues. Trimming stripped 6 bases from V and 3 bases from J, with 11 bases between. The CDR3 loop reads CASSGTDEETQYF. CDR3 nucleotides: TGTGCCAGCAGCGGGACGGACGAAGAGACCCAGTACTTC.

This clonotype came up many times. The chain combines TRBV20-1 with TRBJ2-7, with 9 bases identical to TRBD2. Germline-derived CDR1 and CDR2 are DFQATT and SNEGSKA (reference sequence). This CDR3 spans 15 amino acids. The V and J ends lost 5 bases and 0 bases, in that order; junction bases with no gene match: 8. The CDR3 spells CSAPYGAGGSYEQYF. The CDR3 region has the DNA TGCAGTGCTCCCTATGGAGCGGGAGGCTCCTACGAGCAGTACTTC.

Many counts were recorded for this clonotype. The chain has TRBV28 and TRBJ2-7; 8 bases map to TRBD1. CDR1 and CDR2 from the germline V gene are MDHEN and SYDVKM. CDR3 length: 14 residues. The ends lost 3 bases at V and 5 bases at J; junction bases unmatched: 6. CDR3 in amino acids: CASSFRQGKDEQYF. CDR3 DNA sequence: TGTGCCAGCAGTTTTAGACAGGGGAAGGACGAGCAGTACTTC.

At least ten counts were recorded for this clonotype. The rearrangement uses TRBV12-3 or TRBV12-4 and TRBJ2-2; D perhaps matches TRBD1 (6 bases). Trimming pared 4 bases from V and 2 bases from J, leaving 8 bases between. The CDR3 totals 14 residues. The CDR3 is CASSSDSNTGELFF. CDR3 nucleotides: TGTGCCAGCAGTTCGGACAGCAACACCGGGGAGCTGTTTTTT.

CDR3 bases: TGTGCCAGCAGCCGCGTAGTAGGGGGCGATGAGCAGTTCTTC. It encodes CASSRVVGGDEQFF. The chain joins TRBV6-1 to TRBJ2-1; 7 nucleotides match TRBD1. V was clipped by 6 bases and J by 8 bases; unmatched bases: 10. The CDR3 is 14 residues long. The germline CDR1 and CDR2 sequences are MNHNS and SASEGT.

This clonotype was counted many times. This rearrangement joins TRBV2 to TRBJ1-5; 8 bases map to TRBD1. V lost 5 bases, J lost 7 bases, and 4 bases stayed unmatched. The CDR3 is made up of 13 amino acids. Per the germline V gene, CDR1 is SNHLY and CDR2 is FYNNEI. The CDR3 DNA reads as TGTGCCAGCAGTCCGGGACAGGCCCAGCCCCAGCATTTT. Translated, it gives CASSPGQAQPQHF.

The genes are TRBV7-9 and TRBJ2-6; 10 bases map to TRBD1. The CDR3 contains 19 residues. Germline CDR1 and CDR2: SEHNR and FQNEAQ (reference sequence). Trimming at V came to 4 bases and at J to 2 bases, leaving 11 bases not matched to a gene. DNA for the CDR3: TGTGCCAGCAGCTACCGACCCTCGACAGGGGGCGCTGGGGCCAACGTCCTGACTTTC. Amino acids: CASSYRPSTGGAGANVLTF.

The table lists this clonotype with a few counts. The rearrangement joins TRBV4-1 to TRBJ2-3; the D gene is possibly TRBD2 (6 bases). Trimming stripped 4 bases from V and 2 bases from J, with 19 bases between. This CDR3 contains 17 residues. Germline CDR1 MGHRA, CDR2 YSYEKL. The CDR3 loop reads CASSRGSAAGPTDTQYF. CDR3 in DNA: TGCGCCAGCAGCCGAGGGTCGGCGGCGGGACCCACAGATACGCAGTATTTT.

Comments on this clonotype: One base away lies a much larger clone, so this may be a sequencing read error. The chain uses TRBV24-1 and TRBJ1-2; D is uncertain. Germline lookup yields CDR1 KGHDR and CDR2 SFDVKD. The V and J ends lost 4 bases and 4 bases respectively, with 12 bases between them. The CDR3 has 14 amino acids. The CDR3 protein is CATSESDWSYGYTF. Here the CDR3 DNA reads TGTGCCACCAGTGAGTCCGACTGGTCCTATGGCTACACCTTC.

In its sample, this clonotype was seen many times. V is TRBV27 and J is TRBJ2-2; tentative D call: TRBD2 (7 bases). The V end lost 8 bases, the J end lost 2 bases, and 15 bases lay between the germline ends. The germline CDR1 and CDR2 sequences are MNHEY and SMNVEV (reference sequence). The CDR3 has 15 residues. The CDR3 DNA is TGTGCCAGCCGAATAAGGGGGGGAAACACCGGGGAGCTGTTTTTT. This translates into CASRIRGGNTGELFF.